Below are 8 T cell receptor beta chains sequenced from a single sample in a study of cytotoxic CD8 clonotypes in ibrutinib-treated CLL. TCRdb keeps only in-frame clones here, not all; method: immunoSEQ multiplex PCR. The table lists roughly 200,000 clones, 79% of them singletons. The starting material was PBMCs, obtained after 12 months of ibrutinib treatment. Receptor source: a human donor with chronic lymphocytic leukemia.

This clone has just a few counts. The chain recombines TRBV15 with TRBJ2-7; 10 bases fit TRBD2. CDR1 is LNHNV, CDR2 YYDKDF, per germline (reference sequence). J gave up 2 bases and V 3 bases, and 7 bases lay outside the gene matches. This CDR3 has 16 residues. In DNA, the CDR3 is TGTGCCACCAGCAGGACCCAACTAGCGGGGCCCTACGAGCAGTACTTC. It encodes CATSRTQLAGPYEQYF.

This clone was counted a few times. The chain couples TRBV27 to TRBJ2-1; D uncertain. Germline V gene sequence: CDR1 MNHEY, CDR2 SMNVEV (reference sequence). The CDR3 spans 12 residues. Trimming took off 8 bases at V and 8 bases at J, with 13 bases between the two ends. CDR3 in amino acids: CASGIVGYEQFF. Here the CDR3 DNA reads TGTGCCAGCGGGATAGTCGGGTATGAGCAGTTCTTC.

This CDR3 is CASSPGGIETQYF. The CDR3 region has the DNA TGTGCCAGCTCACCAGGGGGTATAGAGACCCAGTACTTC. The chain combines TRBV18 with TRBJ2-5; D tentatively fits TRBD1 or TRBD2 (5 bases each). In germline, CDR1 is KGHSH, CDR2 LQKENI. The CDR3 totals 13 residues. V lost 2 bases, J lost 4 bases, and 8 bases lay in between.

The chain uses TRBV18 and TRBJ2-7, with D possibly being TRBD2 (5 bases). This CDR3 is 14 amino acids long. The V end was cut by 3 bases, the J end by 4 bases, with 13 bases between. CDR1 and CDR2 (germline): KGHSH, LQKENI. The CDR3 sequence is CASSPAEGWYEQYF. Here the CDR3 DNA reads TGTGCCAGCTCACCGGCCGAGGGTTGGTACGAGCAGTACTTC.

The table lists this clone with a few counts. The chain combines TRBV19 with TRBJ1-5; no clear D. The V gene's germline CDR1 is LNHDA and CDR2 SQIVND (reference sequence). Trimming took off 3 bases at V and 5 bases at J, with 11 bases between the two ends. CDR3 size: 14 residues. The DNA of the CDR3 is TGTGCCAGTAGTATCGGCCGGAGTTATCAGCCCCAGCATTTT. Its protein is CASSIGRSYQPQHF.

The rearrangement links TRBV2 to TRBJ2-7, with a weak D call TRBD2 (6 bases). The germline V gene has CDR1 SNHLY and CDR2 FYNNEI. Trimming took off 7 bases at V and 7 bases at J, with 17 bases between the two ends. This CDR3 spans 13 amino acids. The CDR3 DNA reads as TGTGCCAGCACAGTGAGGGGAGGTCTGGAGCAGTACTTC. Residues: CASTVRGGLEQYF.

The CDR3 spells CASSPTTAGEVTF. CDR3 coding DNA: TGTGCCAGCAGCCCCACAACCGCGGGGGAGGTGACTTTC. The genes are TRBV7-9 and TRBJ2-6; 7 bases fit TRBD2. The CDR3 is 13 residues long. Trimming at V came to 5 bases and at J to 17 bases, leaving 12 bases not matched to a gene. From germline, CDR1 is SEHNR and CDR2 FQNEAQ (reference sequence).

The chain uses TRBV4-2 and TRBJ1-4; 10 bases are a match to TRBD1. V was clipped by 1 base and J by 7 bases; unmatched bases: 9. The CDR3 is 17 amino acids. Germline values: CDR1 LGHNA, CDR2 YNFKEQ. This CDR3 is CASSQAQDRGQGEKLFF. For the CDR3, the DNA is TGTGCCAGCAGCCAAGCCCAAGACAGGGGGCAAGGTGAAAAACTGTTTTTT.